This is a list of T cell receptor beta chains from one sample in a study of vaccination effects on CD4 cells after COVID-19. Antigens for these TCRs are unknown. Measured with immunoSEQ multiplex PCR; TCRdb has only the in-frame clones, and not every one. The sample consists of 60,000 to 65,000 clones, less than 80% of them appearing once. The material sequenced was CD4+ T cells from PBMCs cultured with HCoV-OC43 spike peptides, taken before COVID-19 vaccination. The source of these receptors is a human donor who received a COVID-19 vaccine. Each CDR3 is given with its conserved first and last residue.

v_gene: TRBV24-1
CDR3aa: CATAAPNQPQHF

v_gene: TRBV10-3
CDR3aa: CAISDSSSGYTF

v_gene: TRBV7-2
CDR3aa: CASSWAATGELFF

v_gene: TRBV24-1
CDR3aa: CATSDNRANTVPETQYF

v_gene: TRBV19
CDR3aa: CASTGGQGPTGELFF

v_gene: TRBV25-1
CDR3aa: CASSNDLGSNQPQHF

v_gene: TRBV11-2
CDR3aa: CASSYPAASGITGELFF

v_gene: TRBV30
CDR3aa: CAWRDPGGTEAFF

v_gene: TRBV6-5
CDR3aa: CASSPRQTEGNTIYF

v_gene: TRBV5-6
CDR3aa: CASSPDRWVAGVIQETQYF

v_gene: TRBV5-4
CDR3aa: CASSRGTSGGEETQYF

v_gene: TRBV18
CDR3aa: CASSPRGQGLPNEQFF

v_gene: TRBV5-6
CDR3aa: CASTLSGTGNYNEQFF

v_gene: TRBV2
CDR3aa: CASSGDRNGEKLFF

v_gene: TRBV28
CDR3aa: CASSFPSGEVTEAFF

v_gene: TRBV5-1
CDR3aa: CASSDLAGGTDTQYF

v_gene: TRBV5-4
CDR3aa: CASSPGAPGQGLDTQYF

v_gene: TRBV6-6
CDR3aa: CASSPSGGRADTQYF

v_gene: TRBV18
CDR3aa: CASSEGQGLTEAFF

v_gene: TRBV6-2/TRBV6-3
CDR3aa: CASSRRGPSNQPQHF